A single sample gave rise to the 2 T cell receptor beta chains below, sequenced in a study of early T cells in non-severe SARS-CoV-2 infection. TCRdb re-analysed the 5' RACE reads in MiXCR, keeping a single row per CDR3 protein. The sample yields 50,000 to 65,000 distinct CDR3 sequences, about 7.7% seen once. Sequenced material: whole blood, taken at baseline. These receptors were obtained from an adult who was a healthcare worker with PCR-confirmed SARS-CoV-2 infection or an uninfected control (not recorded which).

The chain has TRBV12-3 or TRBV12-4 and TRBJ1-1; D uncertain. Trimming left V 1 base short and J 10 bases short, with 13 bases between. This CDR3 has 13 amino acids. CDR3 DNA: TGTGCCAGCAGTTTAGGCCGGATGTCGGGAGCTTTCTTT. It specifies CASSLGRMSGAFF.

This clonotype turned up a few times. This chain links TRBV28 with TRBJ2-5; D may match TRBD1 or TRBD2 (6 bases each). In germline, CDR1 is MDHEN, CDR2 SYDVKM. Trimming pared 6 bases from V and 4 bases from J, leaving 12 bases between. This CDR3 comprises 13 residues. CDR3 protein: CASSVQGGETQYF. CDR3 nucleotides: TGTGCCAGCAGCGTACAGGGAGGAGAGACCCAGTACTTC.